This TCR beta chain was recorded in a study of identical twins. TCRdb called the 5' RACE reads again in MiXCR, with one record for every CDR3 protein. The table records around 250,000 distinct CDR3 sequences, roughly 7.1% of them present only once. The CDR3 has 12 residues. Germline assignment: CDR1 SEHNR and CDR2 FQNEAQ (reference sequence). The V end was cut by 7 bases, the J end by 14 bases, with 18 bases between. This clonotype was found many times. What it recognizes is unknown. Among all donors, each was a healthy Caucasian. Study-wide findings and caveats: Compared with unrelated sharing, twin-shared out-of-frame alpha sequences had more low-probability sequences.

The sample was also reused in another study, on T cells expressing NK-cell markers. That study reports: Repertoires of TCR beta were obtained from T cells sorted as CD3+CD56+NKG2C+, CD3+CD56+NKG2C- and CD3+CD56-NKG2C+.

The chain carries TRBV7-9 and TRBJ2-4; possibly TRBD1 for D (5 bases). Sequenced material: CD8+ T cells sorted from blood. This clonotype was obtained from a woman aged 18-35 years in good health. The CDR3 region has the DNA TGTGCCAGCAAGGGGCTGTCCGGATATGAGTACTTC. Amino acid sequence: CASKGLSGYEYF.